Following are 23 T cell receptor beta chains from one sample sequenced in a study of CXCR3-negative and CXCR3-positive naive CD8 T cells. TRB cDNA libraries were made by UMI-labeled 5' RACE. Each CDR3 protein gets one entry in TCRdb, which reprocessed the 5' RACE reads and gives no DNA. The sample spans about 43,000 distinct CDR3 sequences; the ten largest clones claim 14% to 15%. The sample consisted of memory CD8+ T cells from blood. These receptors were collected from a human donor in good health. Some clones in this sample may be carry-over from other donors' samples.

The rearrangement uses TRBV5-1 and TRBJ1-1. CDR1 and CDR2 (germline): SGHRS, YFSETQ. The CDR3 covers 13 residues. The CDR3 spells CASSLAWSTEAFF.

The genes are TRBV29-1 and TRBJ1-2; the TRBD1 assignment by TCRdb is unverifiable without DNA. This CDR3 comprises 12 residues. CDR1 is SQVTM, CDR2 ANQGSEA, per germline. The CDR3 loop reads CSVEPGNYGYTF.

This rearrangement joins TRBV15 to TRBJ2-3; TCRdb proposes TRBD2, but this gene call is untestable without DNA. The germline CDR1 and CDR2 sequences are LNHNV and YYDKDF (reference sequence). There are 15 residues in the CDR3. The CDR3 here is CATSTSSGSTDTQYF. Supplemented by reference TRBV15 and TRBJ2-3, the full variable domain reads DAMVIQNPRYQVTQFGKPVTLSCSQTLNHNVMYWYQQKSSQAPKLLFHYYDKDFNNEADTPDNFQSRRPNTSFCFLDIRSPGLGDTAMYLCATSTSSGSTDTQYFGPGTRLTVL.

J is TRBJ2-3 and V is TRBV4-3; the TCRdb call, TRBD1, lacks DNA for checking. This CDR3 region has 17 residues. Germline V lookup: CDR1 LGHNA, CDR2 YSLEER. Here the CDR3 reads CASSQDRGRGSTDTQYF.

The chain employs TRBV7-9 and TRBJ2-7; the TCRdb D gene call, TRBD1, has no DNA to confirm it. Germline-derived CDR1 and CDR2 are SEHNR and FQNEAQ (reference sequence). This CDR3 contains 15 residues. The CDR3 sequence is CASSYSGTGPYEQYF.

CDR3: CASSLSGGALVGELFF. The rearrangement uses TRBV27 and TRBJ2-2; the TCRdb call, TRBD2, lacks DNA for checking. This CDR3 is built from 16 residues. Germline V gene sequence: CDR1 MNHEY, CDR2 SMNVEV (reference sequence).

The chain has TRBV20-1 and TRBJ1-5; the TCRdb call, TRBD1, lacks DNA for checking. The CDR3 length is 14 residues. Germline V CDR1 and CDR2: DFQATT, SNEGSKA (reference sequence). CDR3 in amino acids: CSATPGGETQPQHF.

The chain uses TRBV20-1 and TRBJ2-7; the TRBD1 assignment by TCRdb is unverifiable without DNA. CDR3 length: 14 amino acids. The germline V gene encodes CDR1 DFQATT and CDR2 SNEGSKA (reference sequence). The CDR3 spells CSASEAQQVYEQYF.

This chain links TRBV20-1 with TRBJ2-6; TCRdb's D call, TRBD1, is unchecked because there is no DNA. This CDR3 contains 15 residues. Germline V gene sequence: CDR1 DFQATT, CDR2 SNEGSKA (reference sequence). This CDR3 reads CSARAGADVPNVLTF.

The rearrangement joins TRBV25-1 to TRBJ1-1. The CDR3 covers 14 residues. Germline loops: CDR1 MGHDK, CDR2 SYGVNS. This CDR3 reads CASSEYFQNTEAFF.

The chain uses TRBV6-2 or TRBV6-3 and TRBJ1-1. The CDR3 loop spans 13 amino acids. From germline, CDR1 is MNHEY and CDR2 SVGEGT. CDR3 sequence: CASSYREVREAFF.

The chain carries TRBV6-1 and TRBJ2-7; TCRdb's assignment of TRBD1 cannot be checked, as there is no DNA. CDR3 length: 14 amino acids. Germline CDR1 MNHNS, CDR2 SASEGT. The CDR3 sequence is CASRLRDRPYEQYF.

This rearrangement joins TRBV14 to TRBJ2-1; the TRBD2 assignment by TCRdb is unverifiable without DNA. The CDR3 is 13 residues long. Germline assignment: CDR1 SGHDN and CDR2 FVKESK. CDR3: CASSHELTSEQFF.

The V call is TRBV24-1, the J call TRBJ1-5. This CDR3 comprises 13 residues. Germline V gene sequence: CDR1 KGHDR, CDR2 SFDVKD. CDR3 region: CATSGGWNQPQHF.

The rearrangement links TRBV7-2 to TRBJ2-1; with no DNA, the TCRdb D assignment of TRBD1 cannot be verified. This CDR3 is 14 amino acids long. Germline-derived CDR1 and CDR2 are SGHTA and FQGNSA. The CDR3: CASSYGQGLSEQFF.

The CDR3 protein is CASSPGLAGYEQYF. The rearrangement links TRBV5-1 to TRBJ2-7; the TCRdb D gene call, TRBD2, has no DNA to confirm it. The CDR3 loop spans 14 amino acids. The germline V gene encodes CDR1 SGHRS and CDR2 YFSETQ.

The chain has TRBV7-7 and TRBJ2-1; TCRdb's D call of TRBD2 is untestable without DNA. Germline CDR1 reads SSHAT; CDR2 reads FNYEAQ (reference sequence). This CDR3 has 15 amino acids. The CDR3 protein is CASSLGEGGYNEQFF.

This chain joins TRBV5-1 and TRBJ2-7; the D call from TCRdb, TRBD2, cannot be confirmed without DNA. The germline gives CDR1 SGHRS, CDR2 YFSETQ. The CDR3 length is 15 residues. This CDR3 reads CASSLAATRVHEQYF.

This chain uses TRBV20-1 with TRBJ2-7; TCRdb lists TRBD1, though no DNA is available to test this call. In germline, CDR1 is DFQATT, CDR2 SNEGSKA (reference sequence). CDR3 length: 13 amino acids. Here the CDR3 reads CSASRQASYEQYF.

This chain connects TRBV7-9 to TRBJ2-7; without DNA, the TCRdb call of TRBD1 cannot be checked. The germline gives CDR1 SEHNR, CDR2 FQNEAQ (reference sequence). This CDR3 has 13 amino acids. CDR3: CASSSAGGNEQYF.

The chain carries TRBV30 and TRBJ2-1; TCRdb returns TRBD1, unconfirmable since there is no DNA. CDR1 GTSNPN and CDR2 SVGIG come from the germline V gene (reference sequence). This CDR3 is built from 15 residues. The CDR3 is CAWSGALTGWDEQFF.

V gene TRBV5-5 combines with J gene TRBJ1-5; with no DNA, the TCRdb D assignment of TRBD1 cannot be verified. Germline loops: CDR1 SGHKS, CDR2 YYEKEE (reference sequence). The CDR3 contains 15 residues. Here the CDR3 reads CASSLDVQGNQPQHF.

The gene calls are TRBV19 and TRBJ2-6. Germline V CDR1 and CDR2: LNHDA, SQIVND (reference sequence). This CDR3 has 15 amino acids. The CDR3 here is CASSEPISGANVLTF.